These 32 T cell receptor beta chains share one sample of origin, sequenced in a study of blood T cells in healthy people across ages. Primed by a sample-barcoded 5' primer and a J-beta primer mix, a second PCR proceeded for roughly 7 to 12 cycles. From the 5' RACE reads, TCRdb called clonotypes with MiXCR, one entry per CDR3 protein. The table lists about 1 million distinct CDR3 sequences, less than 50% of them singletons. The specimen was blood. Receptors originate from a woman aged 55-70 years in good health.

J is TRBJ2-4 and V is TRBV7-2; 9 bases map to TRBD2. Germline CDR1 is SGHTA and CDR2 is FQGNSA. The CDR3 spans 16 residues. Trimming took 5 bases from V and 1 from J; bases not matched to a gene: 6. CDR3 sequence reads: CASSETSGWAKNIQYF. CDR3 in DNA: TGTGCCAGCAGCGAAACTAGCGGGTGGGCCAAAAACATTCAGTACTTC.

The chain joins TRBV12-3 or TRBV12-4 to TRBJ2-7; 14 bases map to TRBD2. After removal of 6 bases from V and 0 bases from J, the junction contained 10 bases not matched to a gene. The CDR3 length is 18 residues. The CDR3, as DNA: TGTGCCAGCAGCCTTGGACTAGCGGGGGGCGTCATCTCCTACGAGCAGTACTTC. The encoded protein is CASSLGLAGGVISYEQYF.

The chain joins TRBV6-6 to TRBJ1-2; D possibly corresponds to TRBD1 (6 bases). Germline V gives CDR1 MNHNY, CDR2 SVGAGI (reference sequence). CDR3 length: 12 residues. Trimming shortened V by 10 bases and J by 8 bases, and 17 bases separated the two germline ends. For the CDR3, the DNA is TGTGCCACCCTGGGGGGGGCTGGGGGCTACACCTTC. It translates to CATLGGAGGYTF.

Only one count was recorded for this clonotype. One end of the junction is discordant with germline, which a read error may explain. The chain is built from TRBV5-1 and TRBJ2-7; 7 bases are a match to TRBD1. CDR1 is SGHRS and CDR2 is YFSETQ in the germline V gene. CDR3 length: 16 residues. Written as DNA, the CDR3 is TGCGCCAGCGGCTTGGGGAAGAACAGGGGTACCTACGAGCAGTACTTC. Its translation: CASGLGKNRGTYEQYF.

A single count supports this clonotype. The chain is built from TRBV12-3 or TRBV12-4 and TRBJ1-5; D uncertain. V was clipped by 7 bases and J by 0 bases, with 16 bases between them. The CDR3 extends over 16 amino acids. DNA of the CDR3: TGTGCCAGCACCGACGGGCCGCGAAATAGCAATCAGCCCCAGCATTTT. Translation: CASTDGPRNSNQPQHF.

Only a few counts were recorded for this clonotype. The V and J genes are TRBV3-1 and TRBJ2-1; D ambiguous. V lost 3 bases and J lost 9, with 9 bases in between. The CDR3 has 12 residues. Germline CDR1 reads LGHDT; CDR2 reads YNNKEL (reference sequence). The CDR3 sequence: CASSHEEGEQFF. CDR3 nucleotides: TGTGCCAGCAGCCATGAAGAAGGTGAGCAGTTCTTC.

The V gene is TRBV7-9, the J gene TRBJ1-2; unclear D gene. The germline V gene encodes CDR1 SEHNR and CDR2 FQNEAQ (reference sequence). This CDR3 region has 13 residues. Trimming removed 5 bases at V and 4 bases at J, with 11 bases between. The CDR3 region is CASSGILGYGYTF. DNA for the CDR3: TGTGCCAGCAGCGGCATTCTCGGCTATGGCTACACCTTC. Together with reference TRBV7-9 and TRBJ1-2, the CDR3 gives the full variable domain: DTGVSQNPRHKITKRGQNVTFRCDPISEHNRLYWYRQTLGQGPEFLTYFQNEAQLEKSRLLSDRFSAERPKGSFSTLEIQRTEQGDSAMYLCASSGILGYGYTFGSGTRLTVV.

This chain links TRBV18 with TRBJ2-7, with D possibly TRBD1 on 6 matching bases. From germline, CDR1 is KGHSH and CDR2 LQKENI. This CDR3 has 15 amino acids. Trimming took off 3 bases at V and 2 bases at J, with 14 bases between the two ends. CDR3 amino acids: CASSPRDKFTYEQYF. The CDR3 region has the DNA TGTGCCAGCTCACCCCGGGACAAGTTTACCTACGAGCAGTACTTC.

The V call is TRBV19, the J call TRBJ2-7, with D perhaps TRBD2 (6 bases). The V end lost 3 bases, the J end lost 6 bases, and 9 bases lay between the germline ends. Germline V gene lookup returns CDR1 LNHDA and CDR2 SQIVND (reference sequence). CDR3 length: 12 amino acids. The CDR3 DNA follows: TGTGCCAGTAGTATGGGGGGTTCCGAGCAGTACTTC. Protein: CASSMGGSEQYF.

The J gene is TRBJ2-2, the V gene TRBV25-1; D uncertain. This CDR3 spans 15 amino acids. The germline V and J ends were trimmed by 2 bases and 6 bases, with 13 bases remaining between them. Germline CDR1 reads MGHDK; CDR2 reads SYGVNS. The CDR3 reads CASSEKGRAAGELFF. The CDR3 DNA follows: TGTGCCAGCAGTGAAAAAGGCCGGGCGGCCGGGGAGCTGTTTTTT.

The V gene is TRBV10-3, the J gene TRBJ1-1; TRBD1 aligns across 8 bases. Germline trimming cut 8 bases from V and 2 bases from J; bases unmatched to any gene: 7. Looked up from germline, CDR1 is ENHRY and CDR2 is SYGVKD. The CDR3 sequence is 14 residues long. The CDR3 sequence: CAIGTDRGNTEAFF. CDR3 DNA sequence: TGTGCCATCGGGACCGACAGGGGAAACACTGAAGCTTTCTTT.

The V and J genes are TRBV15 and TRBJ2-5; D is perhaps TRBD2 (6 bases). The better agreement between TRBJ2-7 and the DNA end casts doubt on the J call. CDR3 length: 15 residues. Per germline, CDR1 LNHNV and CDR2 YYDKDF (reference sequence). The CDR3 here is CATSRDSGVRYEQYF. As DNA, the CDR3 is TGTGCCACCAGCAGAGATTCGGGGGTACGGTACGAGCAGTACTTC.

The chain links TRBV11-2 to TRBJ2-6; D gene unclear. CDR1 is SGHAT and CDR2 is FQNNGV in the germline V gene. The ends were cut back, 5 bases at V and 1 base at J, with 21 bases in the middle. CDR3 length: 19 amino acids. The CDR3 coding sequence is TGTGCCAGCAGCCCACTTTCGTTTTTCGTCGTATCTGGGGCCAACGTCCTGACTTTC. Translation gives CASSPLSFFVVSGANVLTF.

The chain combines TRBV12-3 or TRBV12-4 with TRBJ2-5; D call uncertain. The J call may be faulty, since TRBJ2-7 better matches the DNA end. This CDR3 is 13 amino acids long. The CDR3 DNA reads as TGTGCCAGCAGTGTAAATGGTCCTGCCGAGCAGTACTTC. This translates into CASSVNGPAEQYF.

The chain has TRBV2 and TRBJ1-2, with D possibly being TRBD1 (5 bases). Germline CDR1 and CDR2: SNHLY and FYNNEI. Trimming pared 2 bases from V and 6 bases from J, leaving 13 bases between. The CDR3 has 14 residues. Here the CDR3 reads CASSELRGDDGYTF. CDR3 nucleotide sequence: TGTGCCAGCAGTGAACTACGAGGGGATGATGGCTACACCTTC.

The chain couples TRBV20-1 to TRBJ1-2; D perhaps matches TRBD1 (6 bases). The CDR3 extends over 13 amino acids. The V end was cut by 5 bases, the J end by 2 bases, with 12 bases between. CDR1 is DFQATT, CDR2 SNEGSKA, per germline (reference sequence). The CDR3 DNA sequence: TGCAGTGCTCGGGGCAGGGGCAACTATGGCTACACCTTC. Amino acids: CSARGRGNYGYTF.

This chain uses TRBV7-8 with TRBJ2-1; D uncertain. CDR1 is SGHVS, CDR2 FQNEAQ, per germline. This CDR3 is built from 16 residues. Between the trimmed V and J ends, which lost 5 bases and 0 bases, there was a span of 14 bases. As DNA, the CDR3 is TGTGCCAGCAGCACGTCCCAGCGAAGCTCCTACAATGAGCAGTTCTTC. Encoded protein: CASSTSQRSSYNEQFF. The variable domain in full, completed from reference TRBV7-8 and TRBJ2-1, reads GAGVSQSPRYKVAKRGQDVALRCDPISGHVSLFWYQQALGQGPEFLTYFQNEAQLDKSGLPSDRFFAERPEGSVSTLKIQRTQQEDSAVYLCASSTSQRSSYNEQFFGPGTRLTVL.

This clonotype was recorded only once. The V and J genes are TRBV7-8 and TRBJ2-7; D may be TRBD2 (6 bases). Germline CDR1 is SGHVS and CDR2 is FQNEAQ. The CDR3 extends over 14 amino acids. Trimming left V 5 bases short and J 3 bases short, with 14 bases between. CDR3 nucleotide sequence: TGTGCCAGCAGCCGCGGGGACGGTCACTACGAGCAGTACTTC. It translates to CASSRGDGHYEQYF.

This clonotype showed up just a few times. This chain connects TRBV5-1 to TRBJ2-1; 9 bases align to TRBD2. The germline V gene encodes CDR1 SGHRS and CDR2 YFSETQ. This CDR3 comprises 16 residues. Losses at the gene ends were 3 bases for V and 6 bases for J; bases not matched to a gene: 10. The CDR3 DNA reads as TGCGCCAGCAGCTGGAATGGAGCGGGAGGTTCCAATGAGCAGTTCTTC. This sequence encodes CASSWNGAGGSNEQFF.

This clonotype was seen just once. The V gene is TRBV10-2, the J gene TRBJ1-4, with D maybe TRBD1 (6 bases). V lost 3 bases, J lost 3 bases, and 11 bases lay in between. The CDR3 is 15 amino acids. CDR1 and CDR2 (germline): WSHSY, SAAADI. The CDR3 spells CASSDRGEANEKLFF. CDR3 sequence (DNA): TGCGCCAGCAGTGACAGGGGAGAGGCTAATGAAAAACTGTTTTTT.

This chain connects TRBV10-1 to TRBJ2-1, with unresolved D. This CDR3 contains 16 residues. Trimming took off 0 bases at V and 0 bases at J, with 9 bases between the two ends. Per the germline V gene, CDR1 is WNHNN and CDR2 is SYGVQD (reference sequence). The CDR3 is CASSESAEYSYNEQFF. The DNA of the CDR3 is TGCGCCAGCAGTGAGTCCGCCGAATACTCCTACAATGAGCAGTTCTTC.

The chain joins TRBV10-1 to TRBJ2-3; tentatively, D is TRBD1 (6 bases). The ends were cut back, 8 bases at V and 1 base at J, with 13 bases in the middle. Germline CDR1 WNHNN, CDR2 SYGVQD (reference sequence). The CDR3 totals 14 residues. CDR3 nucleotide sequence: TGCGCCAGCTCGTCGGGACACCGCACAGATACGCAGTATTTT. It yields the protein CASSSGHRTDTQYF.

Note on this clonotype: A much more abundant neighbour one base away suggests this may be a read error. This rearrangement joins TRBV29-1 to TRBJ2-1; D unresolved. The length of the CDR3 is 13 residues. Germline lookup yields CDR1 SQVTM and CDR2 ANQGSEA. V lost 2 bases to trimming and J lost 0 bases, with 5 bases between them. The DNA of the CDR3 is TGCAGCGTTGAACAGGTCTCCTACAATGAGCAGTTCTTC. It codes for CSVEQVSYNEQFF.

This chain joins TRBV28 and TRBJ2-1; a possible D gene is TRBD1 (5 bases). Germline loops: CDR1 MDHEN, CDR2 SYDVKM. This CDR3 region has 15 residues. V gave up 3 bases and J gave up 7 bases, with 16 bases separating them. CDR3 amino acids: CASSLPTGMGNEQFF. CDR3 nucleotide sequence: TGTGCCAGCAGTTTGCCAACAGGAATGGGTAATGAGCAGTTCTTC.

This CDR3 reads CSPQKGPGSYNEQFF. CDR3 bases: TGCAGTCCCCAAAAGGGGCCAGGTTCCTACAATGAGCAGTTCTTC. The chain carries TRBV20-1 and TRBJ2-1, with D tentatively TRBD1 (5 bases). Germline loops: CDR1 DFQATT, CDR2 SNEGSKA (reference sequence). V was shortened by 8 bases and J by 1 base, with 18 bases between the two germline ends. The CDR3 runs to 15 residues.

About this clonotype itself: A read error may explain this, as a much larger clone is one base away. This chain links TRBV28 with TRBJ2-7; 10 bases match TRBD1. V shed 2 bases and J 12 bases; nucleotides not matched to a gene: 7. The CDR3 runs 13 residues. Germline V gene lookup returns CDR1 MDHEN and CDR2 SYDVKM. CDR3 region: CASSLPGQGTGYF. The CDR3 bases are TGTGCCAGCAGTTTACCGGGACAGGGGACTGGGTACTTC.

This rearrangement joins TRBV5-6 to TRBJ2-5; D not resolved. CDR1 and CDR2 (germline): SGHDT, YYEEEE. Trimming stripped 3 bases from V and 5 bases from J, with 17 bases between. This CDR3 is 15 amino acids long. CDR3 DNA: TGTGCCAGCAGCTATACCTTCGAGTCCCGGGAGACCCAGTACTTC. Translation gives CASSYTFESRETQYF. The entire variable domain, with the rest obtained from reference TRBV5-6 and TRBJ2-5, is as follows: DAGVTQSPTHLIKTRGQQVTLRCSPKSGHDTVSWYQQALGQGPQFIFQYYEEEERQRGNFPDRFSGHQFPNYSSELNVNALLLGDSALYLCASSYTFESRETQYFGPGTRLLVL.

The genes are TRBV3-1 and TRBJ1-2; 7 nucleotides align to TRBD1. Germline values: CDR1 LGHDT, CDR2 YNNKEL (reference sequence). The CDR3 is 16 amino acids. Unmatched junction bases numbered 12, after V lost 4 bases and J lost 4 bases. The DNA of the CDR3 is TGTGCCAGCAGCCGAGGCCTAGGGACAGTCCTCTATGGCTACACCTTC. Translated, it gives CASSRGLGTVLYGYTF.

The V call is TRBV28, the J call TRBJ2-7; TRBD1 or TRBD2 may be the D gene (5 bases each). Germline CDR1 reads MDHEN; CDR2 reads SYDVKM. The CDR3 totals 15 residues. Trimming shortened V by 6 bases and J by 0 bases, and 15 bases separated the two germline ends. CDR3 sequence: CASRIARDGSYEQYF. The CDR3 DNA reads TGTGCCAGCAGAATCGCACGGGACGGCTCCTACGAGCAGTACTTC.

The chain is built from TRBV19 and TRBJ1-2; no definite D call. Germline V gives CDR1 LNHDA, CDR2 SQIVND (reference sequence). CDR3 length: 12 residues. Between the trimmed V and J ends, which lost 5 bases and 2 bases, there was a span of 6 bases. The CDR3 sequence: CASSPENYGYTF. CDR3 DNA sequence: TGTGCCAGTAGTCCAGAGAACTATGGCTACACCTTC.

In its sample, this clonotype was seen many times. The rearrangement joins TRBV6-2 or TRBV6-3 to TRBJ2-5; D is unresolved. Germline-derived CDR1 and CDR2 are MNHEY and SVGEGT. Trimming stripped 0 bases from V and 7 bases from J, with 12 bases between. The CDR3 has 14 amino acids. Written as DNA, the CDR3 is TGTGCCAGCAGTTACTCCCTAGATTGGGGGACCCAGTACTTC. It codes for CASSYSLDWGTQYF.

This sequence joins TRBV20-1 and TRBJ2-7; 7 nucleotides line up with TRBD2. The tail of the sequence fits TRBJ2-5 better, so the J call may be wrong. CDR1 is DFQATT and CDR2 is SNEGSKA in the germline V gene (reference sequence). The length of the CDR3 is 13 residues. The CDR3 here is CSSQRGGRETQYF. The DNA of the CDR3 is TGCAGTTCACAGCGGGGAGGGAGAGAGACCCAGTACTTC.